Listed below are T cell receptor beta chains from one sample, sequenced in a study of blood T cell repertoires in COVID-19. TCRdb's copy holds only in-frame clones and misses some; the assay was immunoSEQ multiplex PCR. The table has roughly 150,000 clones, approximately 88% seen once. The sequencing input was PBMCs or T cells enriched from blood (not recorded which). Source of these receptors: a man in his sixties or seventies who had been exposed to COVID-19. Both conserved end residues are part of each CDR3. The order of the fields is J gene, D gene, clone size, V gene, CDR3 length, CDR3 protein, CDR3 DNA. The D gene is left open where the match is weak. The size field is filled for only some rows; it gives once, few, many or a size class.

>TRBJ2-1|TRBD2|NA|TRBV11-2|15
CASSLAGGTISEQFF
TGTGCCAGCAGCTTAGCGGGGGGGACCATCAGTGAGCAGTTCTTC
>TRBJ2-3|NA|NA|TRBV11-2|14
CASSWGVRTDTQYF
TGTGCCAGCAGCTGGGGGGTGAGGACAGATACGCAGTATTTT
>TRBJ1-1|NA|NA|TRBV27|15
CASSLSATLNTEAFF
TGTGCCAGCAGTTTATCGGCCACCTTGAACACTGAAGCTTTCTTT
>TRBJ1-6|NA|once|TRBV28|15
CASSLYRSLNSPLHF
TGTGCCAGCAGTTTATACAGGTCCCTTAATTCACCCCTCCACTTT
>TRBJ2-2|TRBD1|NA|TRBV2|19
CASSGTGTGGSRNTGELFF
TGTGCCAGCAGTGGCACCGGGACAGGGGGTTCTCGAAACACCGGGGAGCTGTTTTTT
>TRBJ1-2|NA|NA|TRBV29-1|18
CSVEPIPGLRLTNYGYTF
TGCAGCGTTGAACCCATTCCGGGACTCAGACTTACTAACTATGGCTACACCTTC
>TRBJ1-1|NA|NA|TRBV9|12
CASSFRQIEAFF
TGTGCCAGCAGCTTTCGACAGATTGAAGCTTTCTTT
>TRBJ1-2|TRBD1|NA|TRBV28|13
CASYLGGAVGYTF
TGTGCCAGTTACTTAGGGGGCGCGGTGGGCTACACCTTC
>TRBJ1-2|NA|NA|TRBV5-8|10
CASSLYGYTF
TGTGCCAGCAGCCTTTATGGCTACACCTTC
>TRBJ2-5|NA|NA|TRBV14|18
CASSHNFFGGDGGETQYF
TGTGCCAGCAGCCATAACTTTTTTGGCGGGGACGGAGGGGAGACCCAGTACTTC
>TRBJ2-5|NA|NA|TRBV4-3|14
CASSQTPGKETQYF
TGCGCCAGCAGCCAGACCCCAGGGAAAGAGACCCAGTACTTC
>TRBJ2-1|NA|NA|TRBV14|17
CASSQELGVLVHNEQFF
TGTGCCAGCAGCCAAGAACTCGGGGTCCTCGTGCACAATGAGCAGTTCTTC
>TRBJ2-1|TRBD2|NA|TRBV5-8|17
CASSSVRTSGSYNEQFF
TGTGCCAGCAGCTCCGTAAGGACTAGCGGCTCCTACAATGAGCAGTTCTTC
>TRBJ1-2|NA|NA|TRBV2|13
CASMARLNYGYTF
TGTGCCAGCATGGCACGACTTAACTATGGCTACACCTTC
>TRBJ1-2|TRBD1|few|TRBV28|13
CASSRDRGYGYTF
TGTGCCAGCAGCCGGGACAGGGGATATGGCTACACCTTC
>TRBJ2-2|TRBD1|NA|TRBV7-6|16
CASRLLQGSDTGELFF
TGTGCCAGCAGACTCTTACAGGGGTCGGACACCGGGGAGCTGTTTTTT